This is a list of T cell receptor beta chains from one sample in a study of T cell changes during pregnancy in multiple sclerosis. The repertoire was sequenced with immunoSEQ multiplex PCR; TCRdb's copy has only in-frame clones and lacks some. The sample gives roughly 100,000 clones, about 90% of which show up once; around 1.6% is in the top ten. The sample consisted of peripheral blood, taken before pregnancy. Source of these receptors: a female donor with multiple sclerosis, enrolled in a pregnancy study. CDR3s include the opening cysteine and the closing phenylalanine or tryptophan. D genes are given only for firm matches. The listing skips clone size in some rows; elsewhere it reads once, few, many or a size class.

CDR3 protein	CDR3 DNA	CDR3 length	D gene	clone size	J gene	V gene
CASSLDSVDTDTQYF	TGTGCCAGCAGCTTAGATTCGGTAGACACAGATACGCAGTATTTT	15	-	-	TRBJ2-3	TRBV11-3
CASSLVQGDTGELFF	TGTGCCAGCAGCTTGGTACAGGGTGACACCGGGGAGCTGTTTTTT	15	-	-	TRBJ2-2	TRBV5-1
CATASVVEQYF	TGTGCCACTGCTAGCGTAGTCGAGCAGTACTTC	11	-	-	TRBJ2-7	TRBV28
CASSLGASGGSTDTQYF	TGTGCCAGCAGCTTAGGGGCTAGCGGGGGGAGCACAGATACGCAGTATTTT	17	TRBD2	-	TRBJ2-3	TRBV11-3
CASSHRQEENPYGYTF	TGTGCCAGCAGCCACCGACAGGAGGAAAACCCATATGGCTACACCTTC	16	-	-	TRBJ1-2	TRBV11-3
CASTVYGSYEQYF	TGTGCCAGCACGGTTTATGGCTCCTACGAGCAGTACTTC	13	-	-	TRBJ2-7	TRBV28
CASSHTRSETQYF	TGCGCCAGCAGCCATACTAGGTCGGAGACCCAGTACTTC	13	-	-	TRBJ2-5	TRBV4-1
CASSLDGRGAYGYTF	TGTGCCAGCAGCTTGGACGGCAGGGGGGCCTATGGCTACACCTTC	15	TRBD1	-	TRBJ1-2	TRBV5-5
CASSLAHRNYGYTF	TGTGCCAGCAGTTTAGCCCACAGAAACTATGGCTACACCTTC	14	-	-	TRBJ1-2	TRBV27
CASSLDGTGAQHF	TGTGCCAGCAGTTTGGACGGGACAGGGGCCCAGCATTTT	13	TRBD1	-	TRBJ1-5	TRBV6-5
CSVPSGSWEQFF	TGCAGCGTTCCTAGCGGGAGTTGGGAGCAGTTCTTC	12	TRBD2	once	TRBJ2-1	TRBV29-1
CSANSRQETQYF	TGCAGCGCTAACTCACGCCAAGAGACCCAGTACTTC	12	-	-	TRBJ2-5	TRBV29-1
CASSLGDNRRTEAFF	TGCGCCAGCAGCCTGGGGGACAACCGGCGGACTGAAGCTTTCTTT	15	-	-	TRBJ1-1	TRBV5-1
CASSKDRGSFSGANVLTF	TGTGCCAGCAGCAAAGACAGGGGTTCATTTTCTGGGGCCAACGTCCTGACTTTC	18	-	-	TRBJ2-6	TRBV21-1
CASSSDREPYGYTF	TGTGCCAGCAGCTCGGACAGGGAACCCTATGGCTACACCTTC	14	TRBD1	-	TRBJ1-2	TRBV5-4
CASIAGGLYEQYF	TGTGCCAGTATAGCGGGGGGACTCTACGAGCAGTACTTC	13	TRBD2	few	TRBJ2-7	TRBV2
CASSLEASGSYEQYF	TGCGCCAGCAGCCTGGAGGCTAGCGGGAGCTACGAGCAGTACTTC	15	TRBD2	-	TRBJ2-7	TRBV5-1
CASSLERQGVYSSSTDTQYF	TGTGCCAGCAGCTTAGAGCGACAGGGGGTATACTCCTCCAGCACAGATACGCAGTATTTT	20	TRBD1	-	TRBJ2-3	TRBV11-2
CASSRPGTSGIGTQYF	TGTGCCAGCAGCCGTCCTGGGACTAGCGGGATAGGGACGCAGTATTTT	16	TRBD2	-	TRBJ2-3	TRBV9
CASSGQGIGGYTF	TGTGCCAGCAGTGGTCAGGGTATAGGGGGCTACACCTTC	13	-	once	TRBJ1-2	TRBV25-1
CASSSPRTGTYEQYF	TGTGCCAGCAGCTCCCCGAGGACAGGTACCTACGAGCAGTACTTC	15	TRBD1	few	TRBJ2-7	TRBV7-9
CASSQTRNTIYF	TGTGCCAGCAGTCAAACTCGAAACACCATATATTTT	12	-	-	TRBJ1-3	TRBV28
CASSEGTSSQETQYF	TGTGCCAGTAGTGAAGGGACTAGCTCCCAAGAGACCCAGTACTTC	15	TRBD2	-	TRBJ2-5	TRBV19
CASSSLVENTEAFF	TGTGCCAGCAGTTCCCTAGTGGAGAACACTGAAGCTTTCTTT	14	-	-	TRBJ1-1	TRBV28
CASSPIKQGGGYTF	TGTGCCAGCTCACCGATAAAGCAGGGTGGCGGCTACACCTTC	14	-	-	TRBJ1-2	TRBV18
CASNPREQGLNEQYF	TGTGCCAGCAATCCTAGAGAACAGGGTCTCAACGAGCAGTACTTC	15	-	once	TRBJ2-7	TRBV2
CASSSGTGTYNEQFF	TGTGCCAGCAGCTCCGGGACAGGTACATACAATGAGCAGTTCTTC	15	TRBD1	-	TRBJ2-1	TRBV14
CASSMGRPYEQYF	TGTGCCAGTAGTATGGGGCGACCCTACGAGCAGTACTTC	13	-	-	TRBJ2-7	TRBV19
CASSSSGLAPGDEQFF	TGTGCCAGCAGCTCATCTGGGCTAGCCCCGGGTGATGAGCAGTTCTTC	16	-	once	TRBJ2-1	TRBV11-3
CAWSSYAANTGELFF	TGTGCCTGGAGCTCATACGCGGCCAACACCGGGGAGCTGTTTTTT	15	-	-	TRBJ2-2	TRBV30
CASSSTSFSYNEQFF	TGTGCCAGCAGCTCTACTAGCTTCTCCTACAATGAGCAGTTCTTC	15	-	once	TRBJ2-1	TRBV6-5
CASSFQGQIYGYTF	TGTGCCAGCAGTTTCCAGGGACAGATCTATGGCTACACCTTC	14	TRBD1	-	TRBJ1-2	TRBV28
CASSLVLAGVTSTDTQYF	TGTGCCAGCAGCTTGGTCCTAGCGGGGGTTACTAGCACAGATACGCAGTATTTT	18	TRBD2	-	TRBJ2-3	TRBV5-6